This note documents a single TCR beta chain sequence. Treatment reported: about 20 received Ad26.COV2.S at low or high dose, single or two shots; about 5 received placebo; per-sample allocation not given. Sampling occurred on day 63 after the first vaccine or placebo injection. Using immunoSEQ multiplex PCR, the repertoire was profiled, and TCRdb retains in-frame clones only, with some absent. This table has roughly 350,000 clones, around 87% appearing once. The data stem from a study of Ad26.COV2.S vaccination and SARS-CoV-2 variants. The sample here was peripheral blood, taken in a trial of Ad26.COV2.S vaccine versus placebo. The TCR was taken from a person between 18 and 60 years old who received the Ad26.COV2.S COVID-19 vaccine or a placebo.

The CDR3 reads CASSLGPGAEDTQYF. CDR3 nucleotides: TGCGCCAGCAGCTTGGGGCCAGGGGCTGAAGATACGCAGTATTTT. The genes are TRBV5-1 and TRBJ2-3; D is perhaps TRBD1 (6 bases). This CDR3 has 15 amino acids. Trimming shortened V by 0 bases and J by 5 bases, and 13 bases separated the two germline ends. Germline V gene lookup returns CDR1 SGHRS and CDR2 YFSETQ. Full variable domain (rest looked up from reference TRBV5-1 and TRBJ2-3): KAGVTQTPRYLIKTRGQQVTLSCSPISGHRSVSWYQQTPGQGLQFLFEYFSETQRNKGNFPGRFSGRQFSNSRSEMNVSTLELGDSALYLCASSLGPGAEDTQYFGPGTRLTVL.